What follows are 9 T cell receptor beta chains derived from one specimen sequenced in a study of blood T cell repertoires in COVID-19. Here immunoSEQ multiplex PCR was the method, and the copy in TCRdb shows in-frame clones only, minus some. The sample lists fewer than 150,000 clones, roughly 86% occurring once. The sample comprised peripheral blood. Receptors originate from a woman in her fifties or sixties who had recovered from COVID-19.

To note about this clone: The junction shows a germline mismatch at one end, possibly a read error. V is TRBV9 and J is TRBJ1-1; 9 nucleotides agree with TRBD1. Germline V gives CDR1 SGDLS, CDR2 YYNGEE. This CDR3 comprises 14 residues. The CDR3 DNA reads as TGTGCCAGCAGCGTAGCTGGGACAGGGTCGCTCCCAAGTTTT. The encoded protein is CASSVAGTGSLPSF.

The V gene is TRBV19, the J gene TRBJ1-5; D uncertain. The CDR3 has 13 amino acids. Trimming removed 3 bases at V and 12 bases at J, with 15 bases between. Germline CDR1 and CDR2: LNHDA and SQIVND (reference sequence). The CDR3 coding sequence is TGTGCCAGTAGTATCCGAACCCAGACACTCCAGCATTTT. The encoded protein is CASSIRTQTLQHF.

The chain carries TRBV12-5 and TRBJ2-1; the match to TRBD2 covers 8 bases. After removal of 5 bases from V and 5 bases from J, the junction contained 8 bases not matched to a gene. Per germline, CDR1 LGHNT and CDR2 FRNRAP. This CDR3 spans 15 amino acids. CDR3 loop: CASGQSGGGHNEQFF. The CDR3, as DNA: TGTGCTAGTGGTCAAAGCGGGGGAGGACACAATGAGCAGTTCTTC. The variable domain in full, with the rest retrieved from reference TRBV12-5 and TRBJ2-1, is DARVTQTPRHKVTEMGQEVTMRCQPILGHNTVFWYRQTMMQGLELLAYFRNRAPLDDSGMPKDRFSAEMPDATLATLKIQPSEPRDSAVYFCASGQSGGGHNEQFFGPGTRLTVL.

The J gene is TRBJ1-1, the V gene TRBV9; 10 bases align to TRBD1. CDR1 SGDLS and CDR2 YYNGEE come from the germline V gene. V shed 3 bases and J 4 bases; nucleotides not matched to a gene: 3. This CDR3 comprises 14 residues. Here the CDR3 reads CASSAGTGATEAFF. The CDR3 nucleotides are TGTGCCAGCAGCGCCGGGACAGGGGCCACTGAAGCTTTCTTT.

This chain uses TRBV10-3 with TRBJ1-2; D gene ambiguous. The V gene's germline CDR1 is ENHRY and CDR2 SYGVKD. Trimming took 2 bases from V and 3 from J, leaving 7 bases between them. The CDR3 spans 13 residues. The CDR3 reads CAISEGQDYGYTF. DNA for the CDR3: TGTGCCATCAGTGAGGGGCAGGACTATGGCTACACCTTC.

The V and J genes are TRBV4-1 and TRBJ2-5; D may be TRBD1 (6 bases). The V end was cut by 4 bases, the J end by 2 bases, with 14 bases between. The CDR3 has 15 amino acids. Germline V gene data show CDR1 as MGHRA and CDR2 as YSYEKL. The CDR3 DNA is TGCGCCAGCAGCCGCAGGGGAGAAACTCAAGAGACCCAGTACTTC. Residues: CASSRRGETQETQYF.

The chain uses TRBV28 and TRBJ1-1, with D perhaps TRBD1 (6 bases). The V end lost 6 bases, the J end lost 0 bases, and 11 bases lay between the germline ends. CDR1 and CDR2 from the germline V gene are MDHEN and SYDVKM. This CDR3 is 14 amino acids long. The CDR3: CASSRGGLNTEAFF. CDR3 coding DNA: TGTGCCAGCAGCCGGGGGGGCTTGAACACTGAAGCTTTCTTT.

The chain recombines TRBV28 with TRBJ2-2, with TRBD2 as a possible D gene (5 bases). Germline CDR1 reads MDHEN; CDR2 reads SYDVKM. V was cut by 5 bases and J by 1 base, with 5 bases left in between. The CDR3 is made up of 13 amino acids. CDR3 sequence (DNA): TGTGCCAGCAGTGAGGGGAACACCGGGGAGCTGTTTTTT. The encoded protein is CASSEGNTGELFF.

This clone was seen more than once but under ten times. The rearrangement joins TRBV6-5 to TRBJ2-3, with TRBD2 matching over 12 bases. CDR3 length: 15 residues. V gave up 4 bases and J gave up 4 bases; unmatched junction bases: 3. The germline V gene encodes CDR1 MNHEY and CDR2 SVGAGI. CDR3 DNA sequence: TGTGCCAGCAGTTTACTAGCGGGGGGACCAGATACGCAGTATTTT. It codes for CASSLLAGGPDTQYF.